These 29 T cell receptor beta chains came from one sample sequenced in a study of cytomegalovirus exposure and HLA in healthy donors. 60 Vbeta and 13 Jbeta primers were used in PCR. Repertoires were generated with immunoSEQ multiplex PCR, while TCRdb's copy carries only in-frame clones and drops some. The sample includes 130,000 or so clones, 70% to 80% seen only once; the top ten take around 3.6%. The sequencing input was PBMCs. These receptor sequences come from a man aged 30 to 45 in good health and CMV-seronegative.

J is TRBJ1-6 and V is TRBV9, with 8 bases identical to TRBD1. The CDR3 runs 15 residues. From germline, CDR1 is SGDLS and CDR2 YYNGEE. The J segment lost 7 bases and the V segment lost 0 bases, leaving 3 bases of the junction unmatched. The chain's CDR3 is CASSVVSGGNSPLHF. The CDR3 nucleotides are TGTGCCAGCAGCGTAGTATCAGGGGGCAATTCACCCCTCCACTTT. Full variable domain (outside the CDR3, taken from reference TRBV9 and TRBJ1-6): DSGVTQTPKHLITATGQRVTLRCSPRSGDLSVYWYQQSLDQGLQFLIQYYNGEERAKGNILERFSAQQFPDLHSELNLSSLELGDSALYFCASSVVSGGNSPLHFGNGTRLTVT.

The chain has TRBV23-1 and TRBJ2-7; 8 bases match TRBD1. TRBV23-1 is an ORF, with its function uncertain. The CDR3 extends over 16 amino acids. Germline trimming cut 0 bases from V and 4 bases from J; bases unmatched to any gene: 8. CDR3 protein: CASSQSARGRLYEQYF. In nucleotides, the CDR3 is TGCGCCAGCAGTCAATCCGCCAGGGGGCGCTTGTACGAGCAGTACTTC.

This sequence joins TRBV6-1 and TRBJ1-1, with 7 bases fitting TRBD1. Germline CDR1 is MNHNS and CDR2 is SASEGT. Trimming took 4 bases from V and 4 from J; bases not matched to a gene: 3. The CDR3 runs 13 residues. CDR3 coding DNA: TGTGCCAGCAGTGTCAGGGGGTCCACTGAAGCTTTCTTT. Translation gives CASSVRGSTEAFF.

The genes are TRBV6-5 and TRBJ2-1; TRBD1 aligns across 8 bases. This CDR3 spans 15 amino acids. The V and J ends lost 7 bases and 4 bases, in that order; junction bases with no gene match: 9. In germline, CDR1 is MNHEY, CDR2 SVGAGI. This CDR3 is CASNPGTGLYNEQFF. The CDR3 DNA follows: TGTGCCAGCAACCCCGGGACAGGCCTATACAATGAGCAGTTCTTC.

The genes are TRBV5-1 and TRBJ2-7; D is uncertain. Trimming stripped 7 bases from V and 2 bases from J, with 16 bases between. The CDR3 is 14 amino acids. Germline assignment: CDR1 SGHRS and CDR2 YFSETQ. The CDR3 sequence is CASRPLGGTYEQYF. CDR3 nucleotides: TGCGCCAGCCGACCTCTTGGCGGAACCTACGAGCAGTACTTC. The full variable domain, rest sourced from reference TRBV5-1 and TRBJ2-7, is KAGVTQTPRYLIKTRGQQVTLSCSPISGHRSVSWYQQTPGQGLQFLFEYFSETQRNKGNFPGRFSGRQFSNSRSEMNVSTLELGDSALYLCASRPLGGTYEQYFGPGTRLTVT.

The chain is built from TRBV7-2 and TRBJ2-3, with 15 nucleotides matching TRBD2. CDR3 size: 18 residues. CDR1 SGHTA and CDR2 FQGNSA come from the germline V gene. The V gene end was trimmed by 5 bases and the J gene end by 4 bases; junction bases not matched to a gene: 10. In DNA, the CDR3 is TGTGCCAGCAGCCTAAAGGGACTAGCGGGGGGCCAGGCAGATACGCAGTATTTT. Amino acid sequence: CASSLKGLAGGQADTQYF.

The chain employs TRBV7-2 and TRBJ1-1; TRBD1 matches at 7 bases. Germline values: CDR1 SGHTA, CDR2 FQGNSA. V gave up 1 base and J gave up 5 bases; unmatched junction bases: 10. The CDR3 spans 16 residues. CDR3 DNA: TGTGCCAGCAGCTTAGGTTGGGGCAGGGGGAGGACTGAAGCTTTCTTT. Translated, it gives CASSLGWGRGRTEAFF.

V and J are TRBV4-3 and TRBJ2-1; tentative D call: TRBD2 (5 bases). The length of the CDR3 is 15 residues. Germline assignment: CDR1 LGHNA and CDR2 YSLEER. V lost 4 bases and J 2 bases, leaving 12 bases between the germline ends. CDR3 loop: CASSPSPAAYNEQFF. The CDR3 region has the DNA TGCGCCAGCAGCCCCTCCCCAGCGGCCTACAATGAGCAGTTCTTC.

The rearrangement joins TRBV19 to TRBJ2-7; possible D gene TRBD2, 6 bases. With 6 bases removed from V and 0 bases from J, the gap between germline ends came to 18 bases. Germline CDR1 is LNHDA and CDR2 is SQIVND (reference sequence). The CDR3 is 16 amino acids. The CDR3 here is CASSPSEGYSSYEQYF. Written as DNA, the CDR3 is TGTGCCAGTAGCCCATCGGAGGGCTATTCCTCCTACGAGCAGTACTTC.

The rearrangement uses TRBV6-5 and TRBJ1-1; TRBD1 aligns across 10 bases. The trim removed 2 bases at V and 3 bases at J, leaving 3 bases unmatched. The CDR3 has 15 residues. Germline V lookup: CDR1 MNHEY, CDR2 SVGAGI. This CDR3 reads CASSYVGQGHTEAFF. The CDR3, as DNA: TGTGCCAGCAGTTACGTGGGACAGGGGCACACTGAAGCTTTCTTT.

The chain is built from TRBV27 and TRBJ2-6; D perhaps matches TRBD1 (5 bases). V lost 2 bases and J 6 bases, leaving 8 bases between the germline ends. The CDR3 is 14 residues long. Germline loops: CDR1 MNHEY, CDR2 SMNVEV (reference sequence). The CDR3 region has the DNA TGTGCCAGCAGTTTACAGACAGTGGCCAACGTCCTGACTTTC. This gives the protein CASSLQTVANVLTF.

The chain carries TRBV25-1 and TRBJ2-7, with D uncertain. Germline V gene sequence: CDR1 MGHDK, CDR2 SYGVNS. V lost 7 bases, J lost 9 bases, and 22 bases lay in between. The CDR3 is made up of 14 amino acids. CDR3 sequence (DNA): TGTGCCAGCAAGTCGTCGGCAGGCCCCGTCGGGCAGTACTTC. Translation gives CASKSSAGPVGQYF.

V usage is TRBV6-1 and J usage is TRBJ1-1, with 7 nucleotides matching TRBD1. The V segment lost 2 bases and the J segment 5 bases; nucleotides outside the gene matches: 8. This CDR3 spans 15 amino acids. Germline values: CDR1 MNHNS, CDR2 SASEGT. Written as DNA, the CDR3 is TGTGCCAGCAGTGAACTGGCAGGGGGACGAACTGAAGCTTTCTTT. It encodes CASSELAGGRTEAFF.

The chain carries TRBV6-6 and TRBJ1-5, with 9 bases aligning to TRBD1. Trimming cost V 2 bases and J 9 bases; bases outside gene matches: 8. CDR1 and CDR2 (germline): MNHNY, SVGAGI (reference sequence). The CDR3 totals 15 residues. The CDR3 protein is CASSYLGDRAAPQHF. The CDR3 nucleotides read TGTGCCAGCAGTTACCTGGGGGACAGGGCAGCGCCCCAGCATTTT.

This chain joins TRBV7-9 and TRBJ2-7, with a tentative D call TRBD2 (7 bases). V gave up 5 bases and J gave up 2 bases, with 28 bases separating them. The CDR3 is 19 residues long. CDR1 SEHNR and CDR2 FQNEAQ come from the germline V gene (reference sequence). In DNA form, the CDR3 reads TGTGCCAGCAGCCCTCTACAGGGAAGGACTAGTCGATCCACCTACGAGCAGTACTTC. Amino acid sequence: CASSPLQGRTSRSTYEQYF.

This sequence joins TRBV28 and TRBJ1-2, with 8 positions matching TRBD1. The CDR3 is 14 amino acids. Germline lookup yields CDR1 MDHEN and CDR2 SYDVKM. Trimming removed 5 bases from V and 5 bases from J; junction bases left unmatched: 7. The CDR3 coding sequence is TGTGCCAGCAGTGTCCGGGACAGGACTTATGGCTACACCTTC. Its protein product is CASSVRDRTYGYTF.

The V call is TRBV5-1, the J call TRBJ2-7, with 8 bases that match TRBD1. CDR1 and CDR2 (germline): SGHRS, YFSETQ. Germline trimming cut 5 bases from V and 4 bases from J; bases unmatched to any gene: 11. CDR3 length equals 15 residues. The CDR3 loop is CASRLNGQGFYEQYF. The DNA of the CDR3 is TGCGCCAGCAGGTTGAATGGACAGGGTTTTTACGAGCAGTACTTC.

The CDR3 nucleotides read TGCGCCAGCAATCCGGGACTCAACACAGATACGCAGTATTTT. Translation: CASNPGLNTDTQYF. The chain combines TRBV10-1 with TRBJ2-3; a weak D match, TRBD2 (6 bases). This CDR3 region has 14 residues. Germline CDR1 is WNHNN and CDR2 is SYGVQD (reference sequence). The V and J ends lost 7 bases and 2 bases respectively, with 13 bases between them.

This chain uses TRBV20-1 with TRBJ2-3; D is possibly TRBD2 (6 bases). Trimming took 6 bases from V and 5 from J, leaving 9 bases between them. Germline V gives CDR1 DFQATT, CDR2 SNEGSKA (reference sequence). This CDR3 has 11 amino acids. The CDR3 DNA reads TGCAGTGCCCGGACTATAGATACGCAGTATTTT. This gives the protein CSARTIDTQYF.

The chain is built from TRBV5-4 and TRBJ2-3; no clear D. V was pared by 0 bases and J by 6 bases, with 11 bases between. The CDR3 contains 14 residues. CDR1 is SGHNT and CDR2 is YYREEE in the germline V gene (reference sequence). In DNA, the CDR3 is TGTGCCAGCAGCTTGGCGGTAGTCCCGGATACGCAGTATTTT. As protein: CASSLAVVPDTQYF. The complete variable domain, with remaining parts taken from reference TRBV5-4 and TRBJ2-3, reads ETGVTQSPTHLIKTRGQQVTLRCSSQSGHNTVSWYQQALGQGPQFIFQYYREEENGRGNFPPRFSGLQFPNYSSELNVNALELDDSALYLCASSLAVVPDTQYFGPGTRLTVL.

This chain uses TRBV7-9 with TRBJ1-1; TRBD1 matches 9 bases. V was pared by 5 bases and J by 5 bases, with 9 bases of the junction left unmatched. This CDR3 is 15 amino acids long. Germline V gives CDR1 SEHNR, CDR2 FQNEAQ (reference sequence). Written as DNA, the CDR3 is TGTGCCAGCAGCCCATACAGGGGGCCTGGGACTGAAGCTTTCTTT. Amino acids: CASSPYRGPGTEAFF.

The chain uses TRBV9 and TRBJ2-2; 7 positions agree with TRBD2. This CDR3 has 15 amino acids. Trimming took 0 bases from V and 6 from J; bases not matched to a gene: 5. Germline V lookup: CDR1 SGDLS, CDR2 YYNGEE. The CDR3 reads CASSVAWGGAGELFF. CDR3 nucleotides: TGTGCCAGCAGCGTAGCTTGGGGGGGGGCCGGGGAGCTGTTTTTT.

V usage is TRBV7-8 and J usage is TRBJ1-1; 7 nucleotides match TRBD1. The CDR3 contains 16 residues. CDR1 and CDR2 from the germline V gene are SGHVS and FQNEAQ. Unmatched junction bases numbered 12, after V lost 4 bases and J lost 4 bases. The DNA for the CDR3 is TGTGCCAGCAGCTCCGGTAGCAGGGGGTATGCCACTGAAGCTTTCTTT. This sequence encodes CASSSGSRGYATEAFF.

A few counts support this clone. V is TRBV4-1 and J is TRBJ1-1; D is uncertain. The germline CDR1 and CDR2 sequences are MGHRA and YSYEKL. The CDR3 contains 12 residues. The V and J ends lost 2 bases and 3 bases respectively, with 4 bases between them. The CDR3 DNA reads TGCGCCAGCAGCCAACAGGACACTGAAGCTTTCTTT. Protein: CASSQQDTEAFF.

This clone was counted only a few times. The CDR3 DNA follows: TGTGCCAGCAGCTTAGACAGGGCCCCCACTCAGCCCCAGCATTTT. It is translated as CASSLDRAPTQPQHF. This chain connects TRBV7-9 to TRBJ1-5; maybe TRBD1 (6 bases). CDR3 length: 15 amino acids. CDR1 is SEHNR and CDR2 is FQNEAQ in the germline V gene (reference sequence). Trimming pared 1 base from V and 6 bases from J, leaving 13 bases between.

This clone occurred a few times. The rearrangement joins TRBV4-1 to TRBJ2-5; tentative D call: TRBD2 (5 bases). Germline V CDR1 and CDR2: MGHRA, YSYEKL. The CDR3 consists of 14 residues. The V end lost 4 bases, the J end lost 5 bases, and 14 bases lay between the germline ends. The CDR3 coding sequence is TGCGCCAGCAGCCTGAGGAGAGGGATTGAGACCCAGTACTTC. This sequence encodes CASSLRRGIETQYF.

This sequence joins TRBV13 and TRBJ2-1, with 12 bases identical to TRBD2. The V and J ends lost 5 bases and 6 bases, in that order; junction bases with no gene match: 5. Germline values: CDR1 PRHDT, CDR2 FYEKMQ (reference sequence). There are 15 residues in the CDR3. CDR3 nucleotide sequence: TGTGCCAGCAGCCCTAGCGGGAGGGCCCTCAATGAGCAGTTCTTC. It translates to CASSPSGRALNEQFF.

In its sample, this clone was seen a few times. This chain joins TRBV7-2 and TRBJ2-5; D uncertain. The J call may be incorrect, as the DNA end agrees better with TRBJ2-7. The CDR3 sequence is 14 residues long. Germline V gene lookup returns CDR1 SGHTA and CDR2 FQGNSA. The CDR3 loop is CASSLRLSSYEQYF. The CDR3 nucleotides are TGTGCCAGCAGCTTACGGTTGAGCTCCTACGAGCAGTACTTC.

This clone was recorded a few times. The chain employs TRBV6-1 and TRBJ2-7; D possibly corresponds to TRBD1 (5 bases). V gave up 0 bases and J gave up 13 bases, with 25 bases separating them. The germline CDR1 and CDR2 sequences are MNHNS and SASEGT. The CDR3 loop spans 16 amino acids. CDR3 sequence: CASSEARQFSTPFTYF. Written as DNA, the CDR3 is TGTGCCAGCAGTGAAGCCCGACAGTTTTCGACTCCCTTTACTTACTTC.